The 29 T cell receptor beta chains listed next were all sequenced from one sample in a study of identical twins. TCRdb processed the 5' RACE reads anew with MiXCR; each CDR3 protein has one entry. The sample holds hundreds of thousands of distinct CDR3 sequences, around 12% seen once. These data are also associated with another study on yellow fever vaccine responses in identical twins.

The sample comprised PBMCs. These receptor sequences come from a woman aged 18-29 years in good health.

The chain links TRBV24-1 to TRBJ2-3, with D perhaps matching TRBD1 or TRBD2 (5 bases each). Germline V CDR1 and CDR2: KGHDR, SFDVKD. Between the trimmed V and J ends, which lost 9 bases and 2 bases, there was a span of 11 bases. The CDR3 totals 13 residues. The chain's CDR3 is CATWDRNTDTQYF. In DNA form, the CDR3 reads TGTGCCACCTGGGACCGCAACACAGATACGCAGTATTTT.

This chain connects TRBV5-1 to TRBJ2-5, with D unresolved. Germline CDR1 and CDR2: SGHRS and YFSETQ. V was clipped by 4 bases and J by 2 bases, with 12 bases between them. This CDR3 spans 14 amino acids. CDR3 nucleotides: TGCGCCAGCAGCCTAGATACAGCGCAAGAGACCCAGTACTTC. Amino acids: CASSLDTAQETQYF.

This chain connects TRBV29-1 to TRBJ1-2, with no clear D. The ends were cut back, 3 bases at V and 2 bases at J, with 4 bases in the middle. Germline V gene sequence: CDR1 SQVTM, CDR2 ANQGSEA. The CDR3 runs to 11 residues. Written as DNA, the CDR3 is TGCAGCGTTGAGGCGAACTATGGCTACACCTTC. Its protein is CSVEANYGYTF. Full variable domain (remainder filled in from reference TRBV29-1 and TRBJ1-2): SAVISQKPSRDICQRGTSLTIQCQVDSQVTMMFWYRQQPGQSLTLIATANQGSEATYESGFVIDKFPISRPNLTFSTLTVSNMSPEDSSIYLCSVEANYGYTFGSGTRLTVV.

This clonotype was seen a few times. The chain has TRBV10-3 and TRBJ2-7, with TRBD1 identical over 8 bases. The trim removed 0 bases at V and 2 bases at J, leaving 15 bases unmatched. The CDR3 covers 19 residues. The germline CDR1 and CDR2 sequences are ENHRY and SYGVKD. CDR3 residues: CAISESANWGQGAPYEQYV. For the CDR3, the DNA is TGTGCCATCAGTGAGTCCGCCAACTGGGGTCAGGGGGCCCCCTACGAGCAGTACGTC.

This clonotype was observed a handful of times. The gene calls are TRBV28 and TRBJ2-1, with a possible D match to TRBD1 (7 bases). V lost 7 bases to trimming and J lost 3 bases, with 16 bases between them. This CDR3 spans 15 amino acids. Germline assignment: CDR1 MDHEN and CDR2 SYDVKM. CDR3 in amino acids: CASTWGDRVYNEQFF. CDR3 sequence (DNA): TGTGCCAGCACCTGGGGGGACAGAGTCTACAATGAGCAGTTCTTC.

The chain links TRBV7-9 to TRBJ2-5; TRBD1 matches 7 bases. The CDR3 is 14 amino acids. V shed 5 bases and J 1 base; nucleotides not matched to a gene: 4. CDR1 is SEHNR and CDR2 is FQNEAQ in the germline V gene (reference sequence). In nucleotides, the CDR3 is TGTGCCAGCAGCGGGGGACAGAGCCAAGAGACCCAGTACTTC. It translates to CASSGGQSQETQYF.

This clonotype was observed at least ten times. The chain employs TRBV7-9 and TRBJ2-7; TRBD1 aligns across 7 bases. This CDR3 spans 13 amino acids. The V and J ends lost 5 bases and 7 bases, in that order; junction bases with no gene match: 8. CDR1 and CDR2 (germline): SEHNR, FQNEAQ (reference sequence). CDR3 sequence (DNA): TGTGCCAGCAGCCGAGGGACAGTCGGAGAGCAGTACTTC. Amino acids: CASSRGTVGEQYF.

At least ten counts were recorded for this clonotype. This chain uses TRBV7-6 with TRBJ2-3, with D possibly matching TRBD1 (6 bases). This CDR3 spans 15 amino acids. CDR1 SGHVS and CDR2 FNYEAQ come from the germline V gene. Between the trimmed V and J ends, which lost 5 bases and 1 base, there was a span of 13 bases. CDR3 sequence: CASSIGGGRTDTQYF. The CDR3 DNA reads as TGTGCCAGCAGCATTGGTGGGGGCCGCACAGATACGCAGTATTTT.

This clonotype turned up a few times. The chain couples TRBV29-1 to TRBJ2-2; no clear D gene. Germline CDR1 and CDR2: SQVTM and ANQGSEA. The CDR3 runs 13 residues. V was clipped by 7 bases and J by 4 bases, with 13 bases between them. CDR3 bases: TGCAGCGCCGGACCCCGCTCCACCGGGGAGCTGTTTTTT. It specifies CSAGPRSTGELFF.

This clonotype has only a few counts. The gene calls are TRBV20-1 and TRBJ2-3; D possibly matches TRBD1 or TRBD2 (5 bases each). Germline CDR1 reads DFQATT; CDR2 reads SNEGSKA (reference sequence). V lost 0 bases, J lost 0 bases, and 28 bases lay in between. This CDR3 comprises 21 residues. The CDR3 reads CSARDKDRAVSRDASTDTQYF. The CDR3 DNA sequence: TGCAGTGCTAGAGATAAGGATAGGGCGGTTTCGAGGGACGCTAGCACAGATACGCAGTATTTT.

The chain is built from TRBV10-3 and TRBJ1-2; perhaps TRBD1 as D (6 bases). The V end lost 7 bases, the J end lost 2 bases, and 11 bases lay between the germline ends. Per germline, CDR1 ENHRY and CDR2 SYGVKD. The CDR3 is 13 residues long. The CDR3 DNA reads TGTGCCATCATGGGGGGCACCAACTATGGCTACACCTTC. This codes for CAIMGGTNYGYTF.

This clonotype has a count of ten or more. The J gene is TRBJ1-5, the V gene TRBV12-3 or TRBV12-4; perhaps TRBD1 as D (5 bases). CDR3 size: 14 residues. V lost 5 bases, J lost 6 bases, and 14 bases lay in between. Here the CDR3 DNA reads TGTGCCAGCAGTCCGGGGGGACGGGGTCAGCCCCAGCATTTT. This encodes CASSPGGRGQPQHF.

This clonotype has just a few counts. The genes are TRBV27 and TRBJ2-1; TRBD2 agrees at 10 bases. This CDR3 region has 17 residues. V was pared by 5 bases and J by 2 bases, with 9 bases of the junction left unmatched. Germline lookup yields CDR1 MNHEY and CDR2 SMNVEV (reference sequence). This chain's CDR3 is CASSTARTSGTYNEQFF. The CDR3 DNA reads as TGTGCCAGCAGTACGGCTCGGACTAGCGGCACCTACAATGAGCAGTTCTTC.

This clonotype has ten or more counts. This chain connects TRBV29-1 to TRBJ1-1; D gene ambiguous. Germline-derived CDR1 and CDR2 are SQVTM and ANQGSEA. V dropped 3 bases and J dropped 2 bases, with 7 bases sitting between them. This CDR3 spans 12 amino acids. CDR3 in amino acids: CSVDRINTEAFF. The CDR3 region has the DNA TGCAGCGTTGACAGAATTAACACTGAAGCTTTCTTT.

This clonotype came up a few times. The rearrangement uses TRBV5-6 and TRBJ2-5; D gene ambiguous. CDR1 and CDR2 (germline): SGHDT, YYEEEE. Trimming took off 10 bases at V and 1 base at J, with 14 bases between the two ends. This CDR3 has 13 amino acids. This CDR3 is CAGTRMAQETQYF. The CDR3 DNA reads TGTGCCGGTACGAGGATGGCCCAAGAGACCCAGTACTTC. Together with reference TRBV5-6 and TRBJ2-5, the CDR3 gives the full variable domain: DAGVTQSPTHLIKTRGQQVTLRCSPKSGHDTVSWYQQALGQGPQFIFQYYEEEERQRGNFPDRFSGHQFPNYSSELNVNALLLGDSALYLCAGTRMAQETQYFGPGTRLLVL.

This clonotype was detected ten times or more. This chain uses TRBV28 with TRBJ2-7; 7 bases agree with TRBD1. Germline CDR1 is MDHEN and CDR2 is SYDVKM. After removal of 6 bases from V and 4 bases from J, the junction contained 6 bases not matched to a gene. There are 13 residues in the CDR3. The CDR3 coding sequence is TGTGCCAGCAGGACGACAGGGAGATACGAGCAGTACTTC. Translating it yields CASRTTGRYEQYF.

The sample holds a few counts of this clonotype. This chain uses TRBV12-3 or TRBV12-4 with TRBJ2-1, with 8 positions matching TRBD2. Unmatched junction bases numbered 9, after V lost 2 bases and J lost 9 bases. The CDR3 is 15 residues long. The CDR3 DNA reads as TGTGCCAGCAGTTTATTGGCGGGAGGCCAAGGTGAGCAGTTCTTC. It is translated as CASSLLAGGQGEQFF.

This clonotype was recorded at least ten times. The J gene is TRBJ2-5, the V gene TRBV4-1; 8 bases agree with TRBD2. J gave up 5 bases and V 0 bases, and 8 bases lay outside the gene matches. CDR3 size: 16 residues. The germline V gene has CDR1 MGHRA and CDR2 YSYEKL. DNA for the CDR3: TGCGCCAGCAGCCAAGACGGGAGGGCCATTTCGGAGACCCAGTACTTC. Its protein product is CASSQDGRAISETQYF.

This clonotype was seen more than once but under ten times. V and J are TRBV7-7 and TRBJ2-2; D unclear. Trimming cost V 1 base and J 4 bases, with 10 bases left between them. The CDR3 is made up of 15 amino acids. Germline V lookup: CDR1 SSHAT, CDR2 FNYEAQ (reference sequence). The chain's CDR3 is CASSLEGFSTGELFF. Written as DNA, the CDR3 is TGTGCCAGCAGCTTAGAAGGGTTTAGCACCGGGGAGCTGTTTTTT. Filled out from reference TRBV7-7 and TRBJ2-2, the complete variable domain reads GAGVSQSPRYKVTKRGQDVTLRCDPISSHATLYWYQQALGQGPEFLTYFNYEAQPDKSGLPSDRFSAERPEGSISTLTIQRTEQRDSAMYRCASSLEGFSTGELFFGEGSRLTVL.

CDR3 DNA sequence: TGCGCCAGCAGCTTCCGGAGTCGGGGTTTGCAAGAGACCCAGTACTTC. Its translation: CASSFRSRGLQETQYF. This rearrangement joins TRBV5-1 to TRBJ2-5; possibly TRBD2 for D (5 bases). The length of the CDR3 is 16 residues. Germline V gene data show CDR1 as SGHRS and CDR2 as YFSETQ. V lost 2 bases and J 2 bases, leaving 16 bases between the germline ends.

The rearrangement uses TRBV15 and TRBJ2-2; the D gene is possibly TRBD2 (5 bases). The CDR3 has 18 amino acids. The germline V gene has CDR1 LNHNV and CDR2 YYDKDF (reference sequence). Trimming took 5 bases from V and 1 from J, leaving 20 bases between them. The CDR3 reads CATSGERAPYGNTGELFF. The CDR3 nucleotides read TGTGCCACCAGCGGGGAGAGGGCTCCCTACGGGAACACCGGGGAGCTGTTTTTT.

The chain combines TRBV28 with TRBJ2-4; tentative D call: TRBD1 (7 bases). The CDR3 consists of 14 residues. The germline gives CDR1 MDHEN, CDR2 SYDVKM. Between the trimmed V and J ends, which lost 6 bases and 7 bases, there was a span of 16 bases. CDR3 coding DNA: TGTGCCAGCAGCTCCGCACAGGGGAGGAACATTCAGTACTTC. Translated: CASSSAQGRNIQYF. The entire variable domain, with the rest obtained from reference TRBV28 and TRBJ2-4, is as follows: DVKVTQSSRYLVKRTGEKVFLECVQDMDHENMFWYRQDPGLGLRLIYFSYDVKMKEKGDIPEGYSVSREKKERFSLILESASTNQTSMYLCASSSAQGRNIQYFGAGTRLSVL.

This clonotype was observed a handful of times. The CDR3 bases are TGTGCCAGCAGTTTAGGACCCCAGCGGAGATACACAGATACGCAGTATTTT. It codes for CASSLGPQRRYTDTQYF. The V call is TRBV28, the J call TRBJ2-3, with D possibly being TRBD2 (5 bases). The CDR3 runs 17 residues. Trimming removed 2 bases at V and 2 bases at J, with 17 bases between. Germline CDR1 reads MDHEN; CDR2 reads SYDVKM.

Only a few counts were recorded for this clonotype. This sequence joins TRBV12-3 or TRBV12-4 and TRBJ2-1, with TRBD2 identical over 16 bases. This CDR3 is built from 17 residues. The trim removed 8 bases at V and 8 bases at J, leaving 12 bases unmatched. In DNA form, the CDR3 reads TGTGCCAGCCGCCCGGGACTAGCGGGAGGGCCTGGGGATGAGCAGTTCTTC. Protein product: CASRPGLAGGPGDEQFF.

V and J are TRBV5-4 and TRBJ1-1; D unclear. The CDR3 has 14 residues. Germline V gives CDR1 SGHNT, CDR2 YYREEE (reference sequence). V was pared by 4 bases and J by 7 bases, with 17 bases between. CDR3 nucleotides: TGTGCCAGCAGCCCCGGATCGGGTACAGATGAAGCTTTCTTT. Encoded protein: CASSPGSGTDEAFF.

This clonotype was seen only a few times. The chain links TRBV5-1 to TRBJ2-7; possible D gene TRBD2, 5 bases. The CDR3 extends over 14 amino acids. Germline V lookup: CDR1 SGHRS, CDR2 YFSETQ. Trimming took 4 bases from V and 4 from J, leaving 15 bases between them. CDR3 sequence (DNA): TGCGCCAGCAGCAGTGAGCCGACGGGGTACGAGCAGTACGTC. The encoded protein is CASSSEPTGYEQYV.

J is TRBJ2-2 and V is TRBV12-5; 8 nucleotides match TRBD1. The germline V gene has CDR1 LGHNT and CDR2 FRNRAP. Trimming at V came to 10 bases and at J to 4 bases, leaving 17 bases not matched to a gene. The CDR3 spans 17 residues. CDR3 nucleotides: TGTGCTACCAATCCCCCCGCGGACAGGGCAACCACCGGGGAGCTGTTTTTT. Its protein product is CATNPPADRATTGELFF.

This chain joins TRBV12-3 or TRBV12-4 and TRBJ2-7, with a tentative D call TRBD2 (5 bases). V was shortened by 6 bases and J by 3 bases, with 12 bases between the two germline ends. The CDR3 is made up of 13 amino acids. The CDR3 DNA is TGTGCCAGCAGCCCCGGACTTTACTACGAGCAGTACTTC. It encodes CASSPGLYYEQYF.

This clonotype has at least ten counts. This chain joins TRBV6-1 and TRBJ1-5; tentative D call: TRBD1 (5 bases). V shed 6 bases and J shed 3 bases, with 15 bases lying between them. This CDR3 region has 15 residues. CDR1 and CDR2 from the germline V gene are MNHNS and SASEGT. In DNA, the CDR3 is TGTGCCAGCAGACACGGGACGGGGTCCAATCAGCCCCAGCATTTT. Translating gives CASRHGTGSNQPQHF.